One sample yielded the 13 T cell receptor beta chains listed below, sequenced in a study of blood T cell repertoires in COVID-19. Clones were sequenced by immunoSEQ multiplex PCR, and TCRdb holds only the in-frame ones, with some missing. The table shows around 160,000 clones, with over 75% occurring only once. Sequencing was carried out using PBMCs or T cells enriched from blood (not recorded which). These TCRs come from a man aged 35-49 years who had recovered from COVID-19.

The chain has TRBV6-5 and TRBJ2-7; no firm D call. Trimming removed 2 bases at V and 7 bases at J, with 12 bases between. CDR1 is MNHEY, CDR2 SVGAGI, per germline. This CDR3 spans 13 amino acids. CDR3 in amino acids: CASSYDRKREQYF. The CDR3 nucleotides are TGTGCCAGCAGTTACGATCGGAAGAGGGAGCAGTACTTC.

The chain employs TRBV10-3 and TRBJ1-1, with D unresolved. From germline, CDR1 is ENHRY and CDR2 SYGVKD. V lost 6 bases and J 5 bases, leaving 7 bases between the germline ends. The CDR3 length is 11 residues. The CDR3 sequence: CAIRQQTEAFF. CDR3 nucleotides: TGTGCCATCAGACAGCAAACTGAAGCTTTCTTT.

This chain links TRBV3-1 (or the pseudogene TRBV3-2) with TRBJ1-2; TRBD1 agrees at 7 bases. J gave up 4 bases and V 0 bases, and 8 bases lay outside the gene matches. Germline V gene lookup returns CDR1 LGHDT and CDR2 YNNKEL (reference sequence). This CDR3 comprises 16 residues. The CDR3: CASSQDSTGAGYGYTF. CDR3 DNA: TGTGCCAGCAGCCAAGATAGCACAGGGGCGGGCTATGGCTACACCTTC.

The V call is TRBV10-2, the J call TRBJ1-3; TRBD1 might be the D (6 bases). Trimming removed 6 bases at V and 0 bases at J, with 15 bases between. The CDR3 is 16 amino acids. The germline gives CDR1 WSHSY, CDR2 SAAADI. CDR3 DNA: TGCGCCAGCAGCCCAGGGGAAGCATTCTCTGGAAACACCATATATTTT. Translating it yields CASSPGEAFSGNTIYF.

This clone was seen once. The rearrangement links TRBV11-2 to TRBJ2-3; 8 bases align to TRBD2. Germline loops: CDR1 SGHAT, CDR2 FQNNGV. This CDR3 is 16 amino acids long. V trimming: 1 base; J trimming: 6 bases; junction bases outside the gene matches: 9. The CDR3 here is CASSLGLAGAPDTQYF. CDR3 sequence (DNA): TGTGCCAGCAGCTTAGGCCTAGCGGGTGCCCCCGATACGCAGTATTTT.

The J gene is TRBJ1-2, the V gene TRBV5-6, with TRBD1 identical over 9 bases. The CDR3 loop spans 13 amino acids. V was clipped by 2 bases and J by 6 bases; unmatched bases: 2. Germline V gives CDR1 SGHDT, CDR2 YYEEEE. This CDR3 reads CASSFGQGHGYTF. In DNA form, the CDR3 reads TGTGCCAGCAGCTTTGGACAGGGGCATGGCTACACCTTC.

The DNA of the CDR3 is TGTGCCTGGGAAAGGGGCAGCCCTTATGGCTACACCTTC. Its translation is CAWERGSPYGYTF. The chain recombines TRBV30 with TRBJ1-2; D is perhaps TRBD1 (5 bases). V was clipped by 5 bases and J by 5 bases, with 15 bases between them. The CDR3 length is 13 residues. Per the germline V gene, CDR1 is GTSNPN and CDR2 is SVGIG (reference sequence). The full variable domain, completed using reference TRBV30 and TRBJ1-2, is SQTIHQWPATLVQPVGSPLSLECTVEGTSNPNLYWYRQAAGRGLQLLFYSVGIGQISSEVPQNLSASRPQDRQFILSSKKLLLSDSGFYLCAWERGSPYGYTFGSGTRLTVV.

This sequence joins TRBV11-2 and TRBJ1-1, with a possible D match to TRBD1 (6 bases). In germline, CDR1 is SGHAT, CDR2 FQNNGV. Trimming shortened V by 5 bases and J by 6 bases, and 19 bases separated the two germline ends. This CDR3 spans 15 amino acids. The CDR3 is CASSPELKGGAEAFF. The CDR3 nucleotides are TGTGCCAGCAGCCCCGAATTGAAAGGGGGTGCTGAAGCTTTCTTT.

The rearrangement joins TRBV6-5 to TRBJ1-1; 7 nucleotides line up with TRBD1. Germline V gene lookup returns CDR1 MNHEY and CDR2 SVGAGI. The CDR3 covers 14 residues. The V gene end was trimmed by 11 bases and the J gene end by 0 bases; junction bases not matched to a gene: 9. DNA for the CDR3: TGTGCCGGAACAAACAGGGGTGTGAACACTGAAGCTTTCTTT. This encodes CAGTNRGVNTEAFF.

This clone was seen a handful of times. The chain is built from TRBV19 and TRBJ2-1, with a tentative D call TRBD1 (6 bases). Germline V gives CDR1 LNHDA, CDR2 SQIVND (reference sequence). The CDR3 runs to 14 residues. V was cut by 3 bases and J by 7 bases, with 13 bases left in between. The CDR3 loop is CASSIGARGNEQFF. CDR3 bases: TGTGCCAGTAGTATTGGGGCCAGGGGTAATGAGCAGTTCTTC.

The chain combines TRBV19 with TRBJ2-1, with a weak D call TRBD2 (5 bases). Trimming stripped 6 bases from V and 7 bases from J, with 13 bases between. Germline V gene sequence: CDR1 LNHDA, CDR2 SQIVND (reference sequence). The CDR3 has 13 residues. The CDR3 sequence is CASRRAVLNEQFF. CDR3 bases: TGTGCCAGTAGGAGGGCGGTCTTGAATGAGCAGTTCTTC.

The chain carries TRBV2 and TRBJ1-3, with TRBD1 as a possible D gene (5 bases). The length of the CDR3 is 15 residues. The V end was cut by 8 bases, the J end by 0 bases, with 14 bases between. Germline V gene data show CDR1 as SNHLY and CDR2 as FYNNEI. CDR3 coding DNA: TGTGCCAGCCGGGAGGGGACCTACTCTGGAAACACCATATATTTT. This gives the protein CASREGTYSGNTIYF.

V is TRBV5-6 and J is TRBJ1-3; a possible D gene is TRBD1 (6 bases). This CDR3 comprises 16 residues. Germline V CDR1 and CDR2: SGHDT, YYEEEE. The ends were cut back, 3 bases at V and 0 bases at J, with 13 bases in the middle. This chain's CDR3 is CASSSRQGYSGNTIYF. CDR3 sequence (DNA): TGTGCCAGCAGCTCCCGGCAGGGGTACTCTGGAAACACCATATATTTT.